These 14 T cell receptor beta chains were all obtained from the same sample, sequenced in a study of OX40 agonist ivuxolimab in advanced cancers. The repertoire was sequenced with immunoSEQ multiplex PCR; TCRdb's copy has only in-frame clones and lacks some. The sample lists tens of thousands of clones, 75% to 90% seen once, with around 2.1% in the top ten. The sample consisted of CD4+ or CD8+ T cells sorted from blood, taken in a trial of the OX40 agonist ivuxolimab. The receptors here all came from an adult with an advanced solid tumor such as melanoma, head and neck, liver or kidney cancer.

The chain is built from TRBV30 and TRBJ1-5; no clear D. V lost 2 bases, J lost 4 bases, and 18 bases lay in between. The CDR3 runs 16 residues. Germline V gene lookup returns CDR1 GTSNPN and CDR2 SVGIG (reference sequence). CDR3 DNA: TGTGCCTGGAGTTCCATAGGTCTGGGTAGGAATCAGCCCCAGCATTTT. This encodes CAWSSIGLGRNQPQHF.

The chain links TRBV5-1 to TRBJ1-1; D unresolved. CDR3 length: 13 amino acids. Germline V gives CDR1 SGHRS, CDR2 YFSETQ. V was shortened by 7 bases and J by 0 bases, with 10 bases between the two germline ends. For the CDR3, the DNA is TGCGCCAGCCGAGACACCATGAACACTGAAGCTTTCTTT. Its translation is CASRDTMNTEAFF. The full variable domain, completed using reference TRBV5-1 and TRBJ1-1, is KAGVTQTPRYLIKTRGQQVTLSCSPISGHRSVSWYQQTPGQGLQFLFEYFSETQRNKGNFPGRFSGRQFSNSRSEMNVSTLELGDSALYLCASRDTMNTEAFFGQGTRLTVV.

The chain employs TRBV9 and TRBJ2-7, with D hard to call. This CDR3 is built from 16 residues. Germline assignment: CDR1 SGDLS and CDR2 YYNGEE. The V and J ends lost 1 base and 5 bases respectively, with 19 bases between them. CDR3 in DNA: TGTGCCAGCAGCGTATCCCTTAGAAGGTCCGCCAACGAGCAGTACTTC. Amino acid sequence: CASSVSLRRSANEQYF.

The rearrangement links TRBV27 to TRBJ1-3; TRBD1 matches 9 bases. CDR1 MNHEY and CDR2 SMNVEV come from the germline V gene (reference sequence). After removal of 2 bases from V and 0 bases from J, the junction contained 5 bases not matched to a gene. This CDR3 contains 17 residues. In nucleotides, the CDR3 is TGTGCCAGCAGTTTAAGGGGACAGGGACTCTCTGGAAACACCATATATTTT. Translation gives CASSLRGQGLSGNTIYF.

Turning to this clone: Distinct nucleotide sequences in the sample also encode this CDR3. The gene calls are TRBV7-9 and TRBJ2-7, with D possibly being TRBD1 or TRBD2 (5 bases each). The CDR3 length is 14 residues. Germline CDR1 is SEHNR and CDR2 is FQNEAQ (reference sequence). V lost 1 base, J lost 2 bases, and 9 bases lay in between. CDR3 nucleotide sequence: TGTGCCAGCAGCTTAGGGGACGGACCCTACGAGCAGTACTTC. Translated, it gives CASSLGDGPYEQYF.

The gene calls are TRBV19 and TRBJ2-2, with 8 bases lining up with TRBD1. The CDR3 consists of 15 residues. CDR1 and CDR2 from the germline V gene are LNHDA and SQIVND (reference sequence). V dropped 5 bases and J dropped 3; count of bases not matched to a gene: 5. The CDR3 DNA is TGTGCCAGTAGTCCCAGACAGGGGTACACCGGGGAGCTGTTTTTT. Protein product: CASSPRQGYTGELFF.

The chain recombines TRBV5-4 with TRBJ2-1, with D possibly TRBD2 on 6 matching bases. The CDR3 consists of 18 residues. Germline V gives CDR1 SGHNT, CDR2 YYREEE (reference sequence). Trimming cost V 0 bases and J 0 bases, with 16 bases left between them. The CDR3 nucleotides read TGTGCCAGCAGCTTGGGTGGGAGGCAGTCCAGCTCCTACAATGAGCAGTTCTTC. Residues: CASSLGGRQSSSYNEQFF.

The genes are TRBV15 and TRBJ2-2; D tentatively reads TRBD1 or TRBD2 (6 bases each). The length of the CDR3 is 15 residues. Trimming removed 7 bases at V and 5 bases at J, with 17 bases between. Germline V lookup: CDR1 LNHNV, CDR2 YYDKDF (reference sequence). DNA for the CDR3: TGTGCCACCAAACCGGGGGCCTTAGGGACCGGGGAGCTGTTTTTT. It specifies CATKPGALGTGELFF.

The chain carries TRBV6-5 and TRBJ1-2; the match to TRBD1 covers 10 bases. This CDR3 region has 16 residues. V lost 2 bases and J lost 1; bases outside the gene matches: 4. CDR1 is MNHEY, CDR2 SVGAGI, per germline. The CDR3 DNA reads as TGTGCCAGCAGTTACGCCGACAGGGGGCTTAACTATGGCTACACCTTC. Translated: CASSYADRGLNYGYTF.

This clone appeared a single time. The chain uses TRBV14 and TRBJ2-6; no clear D gene. This CDR3 is 15 amino acids long. CDR1 is SGHDN, CDR2 FVKESK, per germline. Trimming took 8 bases from V and 0 from J, leaving 11 bases between them. DNA for the CDR3: TGTGCCAGCTCGGCTATCGGCTCTGGGGCCAACGTCCTGACTTTC. Protein: CASSAIGSGANVLTF. The full variable domain, completed using reference TRBV14 and TRBJ2-6, is EAGVTQFPSHSVIEKGQTVTLRCDPISGHDNLYWYRRVMGKEIKFLLHFVKESKQDESGMPNNRFLAERTGGTYSTLKVQPAELEDSGVYFCASSAIGSGANVLTFGAGSRLTVL.

The chain couples TRBV4-1 to TRBJ1-1; D unclear. CDR3 length equals 12 residues. The germline gives CDR1 MGHRA, CDR2 YSYEKL. V was trimmed by 3 bases and J by 5 bases, leaving 7 bases between them. CDR3 in amino acids: CASSQGWTEAFF. CDR3 DNA sequence: TGCGCCAGCAGCCAGGGATGGACTGAAGCTTTCTTT.

J is TRBJ2-6 and V is TRBV30, with D uncertain. CDR1 is GTSNPN, CDR2 SVGIG, per germline (reference sequence). The ends were cut back, 5 bases at V and 2 bases at J, with 7 bases in the middle. This CDR3 comprises 13 residues. The CDR3 bases are TGTGCCTGGGTGAAGGCTGGGGCCAACGTCCTGACTTTC. Residues: CAWVKAGANVLTF.

This clone was recorded a few times. This chain joins TRBV7-9 and TRBJ1-6, with 7 bases that match TRBD1. Per germline, CDR1 SEHNR and CDR2 FQNEAQ (reference sequence). The CDR3 is 15 residues long. V was pared by 3 bases and J by 10 bases, with 9 bases of the junction left unmatched. This CDR3 is CASSLSTGLGSPLHF. The DNA of the CDR3 is TGTGCCAGCAGCTTGTCGACAGGGCTGGGGTCACCCCTCCACTTT. Supplemented by reference TRBV7-9 and TRBJ1-6, the full variable domain reads DTGVSQNPRHKITKRGQNVTFRCDPISEHNRLYWYRQTLGQGPEFLTYFQNEAQLEKSRLLSDRFSAERPKGSFSTLEIQRTEQGDSAMYLCASSLSTGLGSPLHFGNGTRLTVT.

This clone was seen only once. The chain is built from TRBV6-4 and TRBJ1-5, with D unclear. The V and J ends lost 4 bases and 0 bases respectively, with 10 bases between them. Germline loops: CDR1 MRHNA, CDR2 SNTAGT. CDR3 length equals 15 residues. CDR3 sequence reads: CASSVDGNSNQPQHF. In DNA, the CDR3 is TGTGCCAGCAGTGTGGACGGCAATAGCAATCAGCCCCAGCATTTT.